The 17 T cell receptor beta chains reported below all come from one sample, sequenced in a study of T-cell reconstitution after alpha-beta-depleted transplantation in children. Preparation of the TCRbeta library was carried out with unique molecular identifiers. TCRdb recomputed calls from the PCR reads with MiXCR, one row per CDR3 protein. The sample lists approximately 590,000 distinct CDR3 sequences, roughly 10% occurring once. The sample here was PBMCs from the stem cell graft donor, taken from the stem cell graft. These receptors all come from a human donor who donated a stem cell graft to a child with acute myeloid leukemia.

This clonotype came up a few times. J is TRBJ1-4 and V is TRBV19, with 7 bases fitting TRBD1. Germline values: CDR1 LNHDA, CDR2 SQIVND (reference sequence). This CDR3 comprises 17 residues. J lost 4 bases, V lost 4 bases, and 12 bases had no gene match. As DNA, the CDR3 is TGTGCCAGTAGTACCGTTCCATCCGGGACAGTTAATGAAAAACTGTTTTTT. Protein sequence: CASSTVPSGTVNEKLFF.

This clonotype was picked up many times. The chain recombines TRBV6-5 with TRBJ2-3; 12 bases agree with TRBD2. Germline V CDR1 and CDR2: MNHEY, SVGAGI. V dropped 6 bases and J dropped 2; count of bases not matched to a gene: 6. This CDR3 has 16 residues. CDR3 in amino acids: CASSYTSGRYTDTQYF. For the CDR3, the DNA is TGTGCCAGCAGCTACACTAGCGGGAGGTACACAGATACGCAGTATTTT.

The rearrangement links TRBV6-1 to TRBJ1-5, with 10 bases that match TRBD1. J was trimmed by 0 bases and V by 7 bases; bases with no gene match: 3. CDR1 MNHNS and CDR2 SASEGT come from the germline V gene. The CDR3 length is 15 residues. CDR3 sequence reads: CASKRQGASNQPQHF. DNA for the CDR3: TGTGCCAGCAAACGACAGGGGGCTAGCAATCAGCCCCAGCATTTT.

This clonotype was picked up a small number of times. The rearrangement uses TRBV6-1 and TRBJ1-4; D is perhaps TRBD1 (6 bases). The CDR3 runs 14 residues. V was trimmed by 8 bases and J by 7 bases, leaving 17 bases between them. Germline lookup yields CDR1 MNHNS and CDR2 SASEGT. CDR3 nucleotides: TGTGCCAGCGCCCGTACAGGGTTCTCTGAAAAACTGTTTTTT. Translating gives CASARTGFSEKLFF.

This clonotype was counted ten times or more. The CDR3 DNA follows: TGTGCCAGCGGGAGGCCGGGACAGGGCATTCCGGTCACCTTC. This encodes CASGRPGQGIPVTF. The chain couples TRBV6-2 or TRBV6-3 to TRBJ1-2, with 9 positions matching TRBD1. The CDR3 contains 14 residues. V was pared by 8 bases and J by 13 bases, with 17 bases of the junction left unmatched. Germline V gene lookup returns CDR1 MNHEY and CDR2 SVGEGT.

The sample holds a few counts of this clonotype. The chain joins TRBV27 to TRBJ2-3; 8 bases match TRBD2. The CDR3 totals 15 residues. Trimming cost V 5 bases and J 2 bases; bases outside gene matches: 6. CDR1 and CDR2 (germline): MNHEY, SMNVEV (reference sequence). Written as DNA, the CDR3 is TGTGCCAGCAGTATGGGACTAGTCAACACAGATACGCAGTATTTT. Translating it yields CASSMGLVNTDTQYF.

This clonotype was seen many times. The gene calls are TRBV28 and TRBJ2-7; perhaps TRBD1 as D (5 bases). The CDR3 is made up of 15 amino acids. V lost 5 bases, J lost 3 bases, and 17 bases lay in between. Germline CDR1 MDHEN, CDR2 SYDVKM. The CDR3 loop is CASSPQVKGIYEQYF. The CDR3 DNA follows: TGTGCCAGCAGTCCACAGGTCAAAGGCATCTACGAGCAGTACTTC.

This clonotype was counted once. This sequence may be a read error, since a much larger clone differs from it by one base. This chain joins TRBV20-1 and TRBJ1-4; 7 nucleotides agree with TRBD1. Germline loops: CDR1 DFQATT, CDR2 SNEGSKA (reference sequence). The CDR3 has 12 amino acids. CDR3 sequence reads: CNAKRDSRKLFF. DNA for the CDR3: TGCAATGCTAAGAGGGACAGTCGGAAACTGTTTTTT.

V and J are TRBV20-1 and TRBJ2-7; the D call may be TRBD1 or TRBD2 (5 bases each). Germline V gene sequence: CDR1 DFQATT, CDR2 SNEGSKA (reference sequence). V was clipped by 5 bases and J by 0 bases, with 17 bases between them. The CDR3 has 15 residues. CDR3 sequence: CSAFARDHNSYEQYF. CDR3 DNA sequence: TGCAGTGCTTTTGCCCGGGACCACAACTCCTACGAGCAGTACTTC.

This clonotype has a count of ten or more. This CDR3 reads CASSVVHGAANYGYTF. DNA of the CDR3: TGTGCCAGCAGCGTAGTACATGGGGCGGCTAACTATGGCTACACCTTC. The rearrangement links TRBV9 to TRBJ1-2, with D possibly TRBD1 on 5 matching bases. CDR1 is SGDLS, CDR2 YYNGEE, per germline. The CDR3 runs to 16 residues. Trimming pared 0 bases from V and 0 bases from J, leaving 12 bases between.

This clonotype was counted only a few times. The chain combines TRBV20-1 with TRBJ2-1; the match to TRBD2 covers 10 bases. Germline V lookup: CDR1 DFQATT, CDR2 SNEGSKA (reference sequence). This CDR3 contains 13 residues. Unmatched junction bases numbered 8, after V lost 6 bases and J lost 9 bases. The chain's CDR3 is CSAYSSGRGEQFF. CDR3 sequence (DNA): TGCAGTGCCTACTCTAGCGGGAGAGGTGAGCAGTTCTTC.

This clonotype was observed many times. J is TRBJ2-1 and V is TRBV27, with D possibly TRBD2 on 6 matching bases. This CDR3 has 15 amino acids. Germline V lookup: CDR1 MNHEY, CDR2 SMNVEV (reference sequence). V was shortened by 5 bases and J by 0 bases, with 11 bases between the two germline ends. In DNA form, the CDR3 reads TGTGCCAGCAGTCCCCCCGGGAGCTCCTACAATGAGCAGTTCTTC. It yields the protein CASSPPGSSYNEQFF.

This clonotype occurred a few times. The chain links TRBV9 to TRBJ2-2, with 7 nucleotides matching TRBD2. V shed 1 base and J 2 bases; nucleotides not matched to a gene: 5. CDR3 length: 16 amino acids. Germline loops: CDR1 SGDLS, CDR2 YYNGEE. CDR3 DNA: TGTGCCAGCAGCGTAACGGCGGGAGTTAACACCGGGGAGCTGTTTTTT. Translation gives CASSVTAGVNTGELFF.

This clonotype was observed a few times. The CDR3 loop is CASSKGQGVTVETQYF. The DNA of the CDR3 is TGTGCCAGCAGTAAGGGACAGGGGGTTACAGTGGAGACCCAGTACTTC. The chain combines TRBV12-3 or TRBV12-4 with TRBJ2-5; TRBD1 matches at 11 bases. J gave up 5 bases and V 5 bases, and 10 bases lay outside the gene matches. CDR3 length equals 16 residues.

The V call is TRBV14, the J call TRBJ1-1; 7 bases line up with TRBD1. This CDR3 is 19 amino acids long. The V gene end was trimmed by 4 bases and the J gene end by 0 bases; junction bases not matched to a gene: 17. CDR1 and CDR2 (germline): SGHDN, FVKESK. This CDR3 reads CASSRYPNRGPTLNTEAFF. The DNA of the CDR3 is TGTGCCAGCAGCCGTTACCCGAATAGGGGGCCGACCCTGAACACTGAAGCTTTCTTT.

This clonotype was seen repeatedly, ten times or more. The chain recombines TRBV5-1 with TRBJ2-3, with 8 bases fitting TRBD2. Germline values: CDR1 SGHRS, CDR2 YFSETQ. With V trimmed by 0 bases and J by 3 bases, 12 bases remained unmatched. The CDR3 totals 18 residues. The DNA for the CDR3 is TGCGCCAGCAGCTTGGATGGTAGCGGGAAGTCTGGTACAGATACGCAGTATTTT. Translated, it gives CASSLDGSGKSGTDTQYF.

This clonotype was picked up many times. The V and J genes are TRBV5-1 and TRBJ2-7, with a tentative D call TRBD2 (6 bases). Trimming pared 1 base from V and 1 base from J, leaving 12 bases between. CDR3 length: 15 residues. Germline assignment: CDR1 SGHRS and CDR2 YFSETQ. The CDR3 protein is CASSLTTGTSYEQYF. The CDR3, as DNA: TGCGCCAGCAGCTTGACCACCGGGACTTCCTACGAGCAGTACTTC.